One T cell receptor (beta chain) is described in this entry. The antigen remains undetermined. The CDR3 spans 16 residues. Germline values: CDR1 KGHDR, CDR2 SFDVKD. V lost 5 bases and J 2 bases, leaving 16 bases between the germline ends. These data are taken from a study of T cell repertoires in cytomegalovirus infection. Study conclusions and caveats: It was HLA-C-restricted CMV-specific TCR beta clonotypes that dominated the response ex vivo.

TCRdb re-called the reads with MiXCR, one entry per CDR3 protein. The sample comprises around 740,000 distinct CDR3 sequences, about a third of which are singletons, and around 2.8% rests with the top ten. V gene TRBV24-1 combines with J gene TRBJ2-3, with unresolved D. The sequencing sample was made of PBMCs. This sequence originates from a human donor in good health (CMV status not recorded). Some clones in this sample may be carry-over from other donors' samples. CDR3 protein: CATSGPNKGPTDTQYF. The CDR3 nucleotides are TGTGCCACCAGTGGCCCGAATAAGGGCCCCACAGATACGCAGTATTTT.